A single sample gave rise to the 17 T cell receptor beta chains below, sequenced in a study of response to subunit inactivated influenza vaccine. TCRdb reprocessed the RT-PCR reads via MiXCR and lists one record per CDR3 protein. The sample records 600,000 to 700,000 distinct CDR3 sequences, roughly 15% being singletons. Sequences were derived from PBMCs from blood, sampled around two weeks before vaccination. Source of these receptors: a man between 45 and 60 years old who received an inactivated influenza vaccine.

In its sample, this clonotype was seen many times. This chain joins TRBV5-1 and TRBJ2-7; D unclear. The CDR3 covers 13 residues. Germline CDR1 is SGHRS and CDR2 is YFSETQ. V was shortened by 3 bases and J by 2 bases, with 9 bases between the two germline ends. The CDR3 region has the DNA TGCGCCAGCAGCTCCGCCCCCACCTACGAGCAGTACTTC. Amino acids: CASSSAPTYEQYF.

This clonotype turned up a few times. The chain employs TRBV5-1 and TRBJ2-5, with TRBD2 as a possible D gene (5 bases). Per germline, CDR1 SGHRS and CDR2 YFSETQ. V lost 3 bases and J lost 9, with 15 bases in between. CDR3 length equals 13 residues. The CDR3 bases are TGCGCCAGCAGCTCCGGCGAGAGGACTTCCCAGTACTTC. As protein: CASSSGERTSQYF.

This clonotype was seen more than once but under ten times. The chain carries TRBV19 and TRBJ2-1; 11 nucleotides match TRBD2. This CDR3 region has 14 residues. V shed 3 bases, J shed 6 bases, and the junction held 1 base outside the gene matches. In germline, CDR1 is LNHDA, CDR2 SQIVND (reference sequence). CDR3 loop: CASSMTSGANEQFF. For the CDR3, the DNA is TGTGCCAGTAGTATGACTAGCGGGGCCAATGAGCAGTTCTTC.

The chain joins TRBV3-1 to TRBJ1-2; D not resolved. This CDR3 contains 16 residues. V was shortened by 4 bases and J by 0 bases, with 15 bases between the two germline ends. CDR1 is LGHDT and CDR2 is YNNKEL in the germline V gene (reference sequence). In DNA, the CDR3 is TGTGCCAGCAGCCCCCCCGTTATTCCGACTAACTATGGCTACACCTTC. Protein sequence: CASSPPVIPTNYGYTF. The full variable domain, completed using reference TRBV3-1 and TRBJ1-2, is DTAVSQTPKYLVTQMGNDKSIKCEQNLGHDTMYWYKQDSKKFLKIMFSYNNKELIINETVPNRFSPKSPDKAHLNLHINSLELGDSAVYFCASSPPVIPTNYGYTFGSGTRLTVV.

This clonotype was found a few times. The chain recombines TRBV10-3 with TRBJ2-1, with 8 bases lining up with TRBD2. This CDR3 contains 15 residues. The V and J ends lost 2 bases and 9 bases, in that order; junction bases with no gene match: 9. The V gene's germline CDR1 is ENHRY and CDR2 SYGVKD. CDR3 region: CAISEGRAGGGEQFF. The CDR3 DNA sequence: TGTGCCATCAGTGAGGGCCGGGCGGGAGGAGGTGAGCAGTTCTTC.

Many counts were recorded for this clonotype. The chain uses TRBV7-8 and TRBJ2-1; D is tentatively TRBD1 or TRBD2 (5 bases each). CDR1 is SGHVS, CDR2 FQNEAQ, per germline. This CDR3 has 15 residues. V gave up 0 bases and J gave up 2 bases, with 8 bases separating them. DNA for the CDR3: TGTGCCAGCAGCTTAGCCGGGGCTCCCTACAATGAGCAGTTCTTC. This codes for CASSLAGAPYNEQFF.

This clonotype was detected only a few times. The V call is TRBV5-1, the J call TRBJ1-2; D gene unclear. The CDR3 runs to 13 residues. CDR1 is SGHRS, CDR2 YFSETQ, per germline. Trimming took off 0 bases at V and 3 bases at J, with 6 bases between the two ends. This CDR3 reads CASSLELDYGYTF. The CDR3 nucleotides read TGCGCCAGCAGCTTGGAACTCGACTATGGCTACACCTTC.

This clonotype came up many times. This chain joins TRBV9 and TRBJ2-3; D gene unclear. Germline CDR1 SGDLS, CDR2 YYNGEE. The V end was cut by 0 bases, the J end by 0 bases, with 5 bases between. CDR3 size: 14 residues. This CDR3 is CASSVDPSTDTQYF. The CDR3 nucleotides read TGTGCCAGCAGCGTAGATCCCAGCACAGATACGCAGTATTTT.

This chain links TRBV7-6 with TRBJ2-1; D ambiguous. CDR1 SGHVS and CDR2 FNYEAQ come from the germline V gene. This CDR3 is built from 14 residues. The ends were cut back, 3 bases at V and 5 bases at J, with 11 bases in the middle. The CDR3 spells CASSLVPGHNEQFF. The CDR3 DNA reads TGTGCCAGCAGCTTGGTTCCCGGCCACAATGAGCAGTTCTTC.

This clonotype was found a few times. J is TRBJ1-3 and V is TRBV12-3 or TRBV12-4, with a tentative D call TRBD1 (6 bases). There are 14 residues in the CDR3. With 7 bases removed from V and 5 bases from J, the gap between germline ends came to 15 bases. CDR3 sequence (DNA): TGTGCCAGCAACCCGGACAGAGGTAGAAACACCATATATTTT. This encodes CASNPDRGRNTIYF.

The chain couples TRBV5-1 to TRBJ1-6; TRBD1 matches 9 bases. CDR3 length: 16 residues. Germline values: CDR1 SGHRS, CDR2 YFSETQ. J was trimmed by 11 bases and V by 1 base; bases with no gene match: 10. CDR3 in amino acids: CASSLSIGTGSAPLHF. CDR3 DNA sequence: TGCGCCAGCAGCTTGAGTATCGGGACAGGGTCTGCACCCCTCCACTTT.

This clonotype was recorded many times. J is TRBJ2-2 and V is TRBV4-1; no clear D gene. The V gene lost 2 bases and the J gene lost 0 bases, with 16 bases spanning the gap. This CDR3 has 18 residues. Germline CDR1 MGHRA, CDR2 YSYEKL. For the CDR3, the DNA is TGCGCCAGCAGCCAATATGTGTCCGCAGTCACGAACACCGGGGAGCTGTTTTTT. It yields the protein CASSQYVSAVTNTGELFF.

This clonotype was seen a handful of times. This chain uses TRBV12-3 or TRBV12-4 with TRBJ1-5, with D uncertain. The CDR3 runs to 14 residues. The ends were cut back, 5 bases at V and 3 bases at J, with 11 bases in the middle. Here the CDR3 reads CASSNWGANQPQHF. The CDR3 coding sequence is TGTGCCAGCAGTAATTGGGGTGCCAATCAGCCCCAGCATTTT.

CDR3 region: CASLKGFTDTQYF. DNA for the CDR3: TGTGCCAGCTTGAAGGGTTTCACAGATACGCAGTATTTT. The gene calls are TRBV5-5 and TRBJ2-3, with D hard to call. The germline gives CDR1 SGHKS, CDR2 YYEKEE (reference sequence). The CDR3 extends over 13 amino acids. Trimming took off 7 bases at V and 2 bases at J, with 11 bases between the two ends.

The rearrangement uses TRBV12-3 or TRBV12-4 and TRBJ1-5; D may be TRBD1 (6 bases). Trimming took off 3 bases at V and 3 bases at J, with 12 bases between the two ends. The CDR3 consists of 15 residues. The CDR3: CASSLDGQSNQPQHF. In DNA form, the CDR3 reads TGTGCCAGCAGTTTGGATGGACAGTCCAATCAGCCCCAGCATTTT.

V and J are TRBV11-1 and TRBJ2-1; possibly TRBD2 for D (7 bases). Per germline, CDR1 SGHAT and CDR2 FQDESV (reference sequence). The CDR3 length is 18 residues. Trimming took off 5 bases at V and 8 bases at J, with 28 bases between the two ends. The CDR3 DNA follows: TGTGCCAGCAGCCTCCTTGCGGTGCGGGGGACCCACAGGGATGAGCAGTTCTTC. It encodes CASSLLAVRGTHRDEQFF.

The V gene is TRBV4-3, the J gene TRBJ1-6; weak D call: TRBD1 (6 bases). The CDR3 is made up of 17 amino acids. V gave up 0 bases and J gave up 9 bases, with 18 bases separating them. CDR1 is LGHNA, CDR2 YSLEER, per germline. CDR3 amino acids: CASSQEWARGASSPLHF. DNA of the CDR3: TGCGCCAGCAGCCAAGAGTGGGCCAGGGGTGCAAGTTCACCCCTCCACTTT.